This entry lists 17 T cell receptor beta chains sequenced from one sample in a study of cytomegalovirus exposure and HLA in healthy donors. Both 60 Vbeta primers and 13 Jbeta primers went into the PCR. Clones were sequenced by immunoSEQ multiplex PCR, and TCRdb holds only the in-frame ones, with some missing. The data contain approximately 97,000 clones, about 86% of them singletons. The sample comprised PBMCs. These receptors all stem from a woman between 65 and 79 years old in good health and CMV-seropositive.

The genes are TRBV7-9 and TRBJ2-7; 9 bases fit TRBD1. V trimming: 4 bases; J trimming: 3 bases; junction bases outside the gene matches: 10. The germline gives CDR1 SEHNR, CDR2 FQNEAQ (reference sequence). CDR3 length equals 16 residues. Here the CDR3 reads CASSSLDRGPRYEQYF. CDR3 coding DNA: TGTGCCAGCAGCTCCCTGGACAGGGGCCCACGCTACGAGCAGTACTTC.

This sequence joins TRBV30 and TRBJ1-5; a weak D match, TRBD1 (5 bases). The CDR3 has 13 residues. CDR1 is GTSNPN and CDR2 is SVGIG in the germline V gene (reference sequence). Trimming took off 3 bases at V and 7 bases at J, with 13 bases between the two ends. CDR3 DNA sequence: TGTGCCTGGAGCGCAGGGATTGGGCAGCCCCAGCATTTT. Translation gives CAWSAGIGQPQHF.

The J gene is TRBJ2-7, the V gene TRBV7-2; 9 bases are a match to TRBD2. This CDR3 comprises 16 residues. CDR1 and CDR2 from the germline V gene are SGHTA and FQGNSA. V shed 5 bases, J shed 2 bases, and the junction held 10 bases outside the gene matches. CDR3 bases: TGTGCCAGCAGCCTCAGGAGGGCTAGCGGGACCTACGAGCAGTACTTC. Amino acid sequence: CASSLRRASGTYEQYF.

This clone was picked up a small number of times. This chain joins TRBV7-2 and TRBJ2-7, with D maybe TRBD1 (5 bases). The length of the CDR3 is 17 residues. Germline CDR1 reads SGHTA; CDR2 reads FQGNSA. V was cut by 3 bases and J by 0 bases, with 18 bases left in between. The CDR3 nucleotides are TGTGCCAGCAGCTTCCAAAGGGGCTCGTGGAGCTCCTACGAGCAGTACTTC. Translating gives CASSFQRGSWSSYEQYF.

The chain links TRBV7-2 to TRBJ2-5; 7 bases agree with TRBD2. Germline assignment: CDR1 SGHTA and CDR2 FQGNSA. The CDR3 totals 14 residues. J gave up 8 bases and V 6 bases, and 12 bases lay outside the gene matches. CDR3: CASSVGVTSATQYF. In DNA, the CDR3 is TGTGCCAGCAGTGTAGGGGTAACTAGCGCCACCCAGTACTTC.

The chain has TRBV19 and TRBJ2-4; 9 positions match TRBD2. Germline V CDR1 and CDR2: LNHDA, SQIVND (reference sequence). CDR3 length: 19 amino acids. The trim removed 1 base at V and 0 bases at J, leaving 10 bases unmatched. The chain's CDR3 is CASSIGLAGIGIAKNIQYF. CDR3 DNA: TGTGCCAGTAGTATAGGCCTAGCGGGGATTGGGATAGCCAAAAACATTCAGTACTTC.

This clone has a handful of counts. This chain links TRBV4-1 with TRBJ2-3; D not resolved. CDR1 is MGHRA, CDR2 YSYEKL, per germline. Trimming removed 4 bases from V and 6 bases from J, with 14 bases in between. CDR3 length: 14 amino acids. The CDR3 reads CASSPPHATDTQYF. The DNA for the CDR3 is TGCGCCAGCAGCCCCCCCCACGCTACGGATACGCAGTATTTT.

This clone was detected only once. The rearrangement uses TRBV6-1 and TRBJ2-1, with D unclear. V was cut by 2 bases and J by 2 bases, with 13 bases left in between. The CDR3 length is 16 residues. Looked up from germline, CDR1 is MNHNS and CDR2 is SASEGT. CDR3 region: CASSESSARAYNEQFF. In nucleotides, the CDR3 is TGTGCCAGCAGTGAATCTTCGGCTAGAGCCTACAATGAGCAGTTCTTC.

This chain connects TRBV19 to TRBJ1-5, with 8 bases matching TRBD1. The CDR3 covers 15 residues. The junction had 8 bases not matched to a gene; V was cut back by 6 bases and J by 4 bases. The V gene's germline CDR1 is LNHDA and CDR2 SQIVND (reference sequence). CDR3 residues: CASRPPRQGNQPQHF. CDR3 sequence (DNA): TGTGCCAGTAGACCCCCCCGACAGGGGAATCAGCCCCAGCATTTT.

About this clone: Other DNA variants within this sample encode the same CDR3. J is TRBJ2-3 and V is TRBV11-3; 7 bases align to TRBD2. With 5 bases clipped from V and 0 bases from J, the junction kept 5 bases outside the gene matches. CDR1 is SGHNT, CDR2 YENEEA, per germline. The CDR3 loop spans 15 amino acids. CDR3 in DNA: TGTGCCAGCAGCCCTCTAGCGGCAAGCACAGATACGCAGTATTTT. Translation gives CASSPLAASTDTQYF.

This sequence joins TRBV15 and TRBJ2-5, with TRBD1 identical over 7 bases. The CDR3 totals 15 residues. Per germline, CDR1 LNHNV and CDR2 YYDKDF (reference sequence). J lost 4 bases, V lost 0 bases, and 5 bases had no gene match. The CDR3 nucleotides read TGTGCCACCAGCAGAGATCGAGGGGGCGGAGAGACCCAGTACTTC. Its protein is CATSRDRGGGETQYF.

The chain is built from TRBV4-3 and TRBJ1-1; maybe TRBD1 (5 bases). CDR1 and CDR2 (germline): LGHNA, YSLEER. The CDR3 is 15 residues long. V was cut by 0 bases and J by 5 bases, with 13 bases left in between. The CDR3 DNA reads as TGCGCCAGCAGCCAAGATGGGTGGGGGGAAACTGAAGCTTTCTTT. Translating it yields CASSQDGWGETEAFF.

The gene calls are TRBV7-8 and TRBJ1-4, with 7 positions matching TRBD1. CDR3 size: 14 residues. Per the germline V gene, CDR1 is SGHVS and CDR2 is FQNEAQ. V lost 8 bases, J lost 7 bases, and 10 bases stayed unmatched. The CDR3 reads CASCYGTEGEKLFF. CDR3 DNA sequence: TGTGCCAGCTGCTACGGGACAGAGGGTGAAAAACTGTTTTTT.

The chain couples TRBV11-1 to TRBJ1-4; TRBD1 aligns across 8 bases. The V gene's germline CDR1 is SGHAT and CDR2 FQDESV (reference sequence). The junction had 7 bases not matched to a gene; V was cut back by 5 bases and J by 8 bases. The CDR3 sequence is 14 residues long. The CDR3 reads CASSRGQGDEKLFF. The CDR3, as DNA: TGTGCCAGCAGCCGAGGACAGGGAGACGAAAAACTGTTTTTT.

The CDR3 loop reads CASSESGAIVMKQFF. For the CDR3, the DNA is TGTGCCAGCAGTGAAAGTGGGGCCATCGTCATGAAGCAGTTCTTC. This chain uses TRBV2 with TRBJ2-1; a possible D gene is TRBD1 (5 bases). Germline values: CDR1 SNHLY, CDR2 FYNNEI. The V and J ends lost 2 bases and 11 bases respectively, with 19 bases between them. The CDR3 contains 15 residues.

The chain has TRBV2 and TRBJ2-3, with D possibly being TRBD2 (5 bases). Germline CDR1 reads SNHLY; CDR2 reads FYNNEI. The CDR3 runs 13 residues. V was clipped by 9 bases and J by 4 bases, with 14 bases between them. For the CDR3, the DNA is TGTGCCAGGAAGGGAGAAGGCGCAGATACGCAGTATTTT. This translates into CARKGEGADTQYF.

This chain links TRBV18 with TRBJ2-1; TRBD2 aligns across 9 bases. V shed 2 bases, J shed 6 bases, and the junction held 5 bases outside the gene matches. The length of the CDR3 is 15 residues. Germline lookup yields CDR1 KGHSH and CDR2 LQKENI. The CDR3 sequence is CASSPVAGESNEQFF. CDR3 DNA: TGTGCCAGCTCACCAGTAGCGGGAGAAAGCAATGAGCAGTTCTTC.